The 31 T cell receptor beta chains listed next were all sequenced from one sample in a study of blood T cell repertoires in COVID-19. Profiling relied on immunoSEQ multiplex PCR, and the TCRdb table lists in-frame clones only, not all of them. The sample records about 330,000 clones, nearly 90% being singletons. Sequenced input: PBMCs or T cells enriched from blood (not recorded which). These receptors came from a woman under 40 who had recovered from COVID-19.

V is TRBV11-2 and J is TRBJ1-5, with 7 positions matching TRBD1. CDR1 SGHAT and CDR2 FQNNGV come from the germline V gene. With V trimmed by 1 base and J by 8 bases, 5 bases remained unmatched. The CDR3 runs 14 residues. CDR3 in DNA: TGTGCCAGCAGCTTAGGGTACAGGGGAGAGCCCCAGCATTTT. It is translated as CASSLGYRGEPQHF. Full variable domain (remainder filled in from reference TRBV11-2 and TRBJ1-5): EAGVAQSPRYKIIEKRQSVAFWCNPISGHATLYWYQQILGQGPKLLIQFQNNGVVDDSQLPKDRFSAERLKGVDSTLKIQPAKLEDSAVYLCASSLGYRGEPQHFGDGTRLSIL.

The rearrangement uses TRBV3-1 (or the pseudogene TRBV3-2) and TRBJ2-3; unclear D gene. V lost 2 bases, J lost 0 bases, and 9 bases lay in between. This CDR3 region has 15 residues. Germline lookup yields CDR1 LGHDT and CDR2 YNNKEL (reference sequence). This CDR3 is CASSQSPVSTDTQYF. The CDR3 DNA reads as TGTGCCAGCAGCCAATCCCCAGTAAGCACAGATACGCAGTATTTT.

The chain couples TRBV19 to TRBJ1-5, with 12 bases aligning to TRBD1. This CDR3 is built from 16 residues. With 5 bases clipped from V and 6 bases from J, the junction kept 8 bases outside the gene matches. The V gene's germline CDR1 is LNHDA and CDR2 SQIVND (reference sequence). The CDR3 DNA is TGTGCCAGTAGTGCCCCGGGACAGGGGGCTGGTCAGCCCCAGCATTTT. Its translation is CASSAPGQGAGQPQHF.

V is TRBV21-1 and J is TRBJ1-5. TRBV21-1 is termed a pseudogene. The CDR3 runs 17 residues. This chain's CDR3 is CASSKAGTAGANQPQHF. The CDR3 coding sequence is TGTGCCAGCAGCAAAGCAGGGACAGCGGGAGCTAATCAGCCCCAGCATTTT.

CDR3 amino acids: CASRESVYGYTF. CDR3 nucleotide sequence: TGTGCTTCTCGGGAGTCTGTCTATGGCTACACCTTC. The V gene is TRBV30, the J gene TRBJ1-2; no firm D call. Germline CDR1 reads GTSNPN; CDR2 reads SVGIG (reference sequence). This CDR3 comprises 12 residues.

V gene TRBV6-5 combines with J gene TRBJ1-5, with D uncertain. The CDR3 length is 13 residues. From germline, CDR1 is MNHEY and CDR2 SVGAGI. Trimming stripped 10 bases from V and 0 bases from J, with 10 bases between. The CDR3 DNA follows: TGTGCCACGGAGAACTATAGCAATCAGCCCCAGCATTTT. Amino acids: CATENYSNQPQHF.

This chain links TRBV30 with TRBJ1-5; tentative D call: TRBD1 (5 bases). The CDR3 is made up of 14 amino acids. Per the germline V gene, CDR1 is GTSNPN and CDR2 is SVGIG (reference sequence). V was shortened by 5 bases and J by 3 bases, with 14 bases between the two germline ends. The CDR3 nucleotides read TGTGCCTGGGGTGGGGCTTTAGACAATCAGCCCCAGCATTTT. Translated: CAWGGALDNQPQHF.

The rearrangement joins TRBV25-1 to TRBJ1-1, with D hard to call. The CDR3 is made up of 13 amino acids. CDR1 is MGHDK and CDR2 is SYGVNS in the germline V gene. V lost 8 bases and J 2 bases, leaving 12 bases between the germline ends. The DNA of the CDR3 is TGTGCCAGCTCCCACCAAGCCAACACTGAAGCTTTCTTT. Its translation: CASSHQANTEAFF.

The chain's CDR3 is CASSSHRGSMNTEAFF. CDR3 nucleotides: TGTGCCAGCAGTTCTCACAGGGGGTCCATGAACACTGAAGCTTTCTTT. The chain combines TRBV27 with TRBJ1-1; 8 positions agree with TRBD1. The CDR3 runs 16 residues. V lost 4 bases, J lost 0 bases, and 7 bases stayed unmatched. Germline V gene data show CDR1 as MNHEY and CDR2 as SMNVEV (reference sequence).

The chain couples TRBV9 to TRBJ1-1; D not resolved. This CDR3 comprises 11 residues. The V and J ends lost 10 bases and 2 bases respectively, with 9 bases between them. Germline values: CDR1 SGDLS, CDR2 YYNGEE. CDR3 nucleotides: TGTGCCGTCGGCGGAAACACTGAAGCTTTCTTT. Translating gives CAVGGNTEAFF.

The rearrangement links TRBV28 to TRBJ1-1, with D tentatively TRBD1 (5 bases). The CDR3 has 14 amino acids. The germline CDR1 and CDR2 sequences are MDHEN and SYDVKM. Trimming stripped 6 bases from V and 3 bases from J, with 14 bases between. Here the CDR3 DNA reads TGTGCCAGCAGCTTTCCGGGGGGGGACACTGAAGCTTTCTTT. Translation gives CASSFPGGDTEAFF. The variable domain in full, with the rest retrieved from reference TRBV28 and TRBJ1-1, is DVKVTQSSRYLVKRTGEKVFLECVQDMDHENMFWYRQDPGLGLRLIYFSYDVKMKEKGDIPEGYSVSREKKERFSLILESASTNQTSMYLCASSFPGGDTEAFFGQGTRLTVV.

The V and J genes are TRBV10-2 and TRBJ1-1, with a possible D match to TRBD1 (5 bases). V was clipped by 11 bases and J by 0 bases, with 13 bases between them. CDR3 length equals 13 residues. CDR1 and CDR2 (germline): WSHSY, SAAADI. The CDR3 DNA sequence: TGCGCCGCCAGGGTCGGAATGAACACTGAAGCTTTCTTT. This gives the protein CAARVGMNTEAFF.

The V and J genes are TRBV19 and TRBJ1-1; 7 bases are shared with TRBD1. The CDR3 is 15 amino acids. V shed 5 bases and J 4 bases; nucleotides not matched to a gene: 10. Germline V gene data show CDR1 as LNHDA and CDR2 as SQIVND (reference sequence). In nucleotides, the CDR3 is TGTGCCAGTAGTTCCGCCCGGACAGGAAGCACTGAAGCTTTCTTT. Amino acid sequence: CASSSARTGSTEAFF.

The chain joins TRBV27 to TRBJ1-2; possibly TRBD1 for D (5 bases). V lost 5 bases, J lost 4 bases, and 20 bases lay in between. There are 16 residues in the CDR3. Germline CDR1 and CDR2: MNHEY and SMNVEV (reference sequence). The CDR3 is CASSTVHRPGSYGYTF. As DNA, the CDR3 is TGTGCCAGCAGTACCGTCCACAGGCCCGGGAGCTATGGCTACACCTTC.

This chain links TRBV15 with TRBJ1-2; possible D gene TRBD1, 6 bases. Germline V gene lookup returns CDR1 LNHNV and CDR2 YYDKDF (reference sequence). Trimming took 1 base from V and 4 from J, leaving 10 bases between them. The CDR3 covers 14 residues. In DNA, the CDR3 is TGTGCCACCAGCAGAGGCAGGGGCGGCTATGGCTACACCTTC. It translates to CATSRGRGGYGYTF.

The chain employs TRBV30 and TRBJ2-7, with 8 bases that match TRBD1. CDR1 is GTSNPN, CDR2 SVGIG, per germline (reference sequence). The CDR3 extends over 13 amino acids. CDR3 DNA: TGTGCTTTGGGACAGGATAACTCCTACGAGCAGTACTTC. This gives the protein CALGQDNSYEQYF.

The V and J genes are TRBV13 and TRBJ1-1, with D possibly being TRBD1 (5 bases). CDR1 and CDR2 from the germline V gene are PRHDT and FYEKMQ (reference sequence). V was trimmed by 2 bases and J by 5 bases, leaving 12 bases between them. The CDR3 is 14 residues long. The CDR3 sequence is CASSLKGRGTEAFF. CDR3 coding DNA: TGTGCCAGCAGCTTAAAAGGCCGGGGGACTGAAGCTTTCTTT.

This clone came up once. V usage is TRBV29-1 and J usage is TRBJ1-1, with 10 bases identical to TRBD1. The CDR3 totals 13 residues. V lost 7 bases, J lost 2 bases, and 4 bases stayed unmatched. Per the germline V gene, CDR1 is SQVTM and CDR2 is ANQGSEA. Here the CDR3 DNA reads TGCAGCGCGGGACAGGGGACAAACACTGAAGCTTTCTTT. As protein: CSAGQGTNTEAFF.

Details on this clone: A junction boundary mismatches the germline segment, possibly from a read error. The chain joins TRBV6-4 to TRBJ1-1, with D uncertain. CDR3 length: 13 amino acids. Germline V gene sequence: CDR1 MRHNA, CDR2 SNTAGT. CDR3 amino acids: CASSEGRGTVAFF. CDR3 in DNA: TGTGCCAGCAGTGAAGGTCGGGGAACTGTAGCTTTCTTT.

This chain uses TRBV5-4 with TRBJ2-1; 7 bases match TRBD2. The CDR3 is 15 amino acids. The ends lost 3 bases at V and 2 bases at J; junction bases unmatched: 5. CDR1 is SGHNT, CDR2 YYREEE, per germline (reference sequence). Here the CDR3 DNA reads TGTGCCAGCAGCTCCCGACTAGCCGCCTACAATGAGCAGTTCTTC. Amino acids: CASSSRLAAYNEQFF.

The rearrangement uses TRBV19 and TRBJ1-2; 9 bases align to TRBD1. This CDR3 contains 14 residues. Germline CDR1 is LNHDA and CDR2 is SQIVND (reference sequence). Trimming at V came to 1 base and at J to 4 bases, leaving 1 base not matched to a gene. The CDR3 DNA reads as TGTGCCAGTAGTATAGGGGACAGGGCCTATGGCTACACCTTC. The encoded protein is CASSIGDRAYGYTF. The variable domain in full, with the rest retrieved from reference TRBV19 and TRBJ1-2, is DGGITQSPKYLFRKEGQNVTLSCEQNLNHDAMYWYRQDPGQGLRLIYYSQIVNDFQKGDIAEGYSVSREKKESFPLTVTSAQKNPTAFYLCASSIGDRAYGYTFGSGTRLTVV.

The V and J genes are TRBV19 and TRBJ1-5, with TRBD1 identical over 11 bases. Germline assignment: CDR1 LNHDA and CDR2 SQIVND (reference sequence). This CDR3 is built from 16 residues. V was pared by 4 bases and J by 4 bases, with 6 bases of the junction left unmatched. The CDR3 bases are TGTGCCAGTAGTAATCCGGACAGGGGGCGGAATCAGCCCCAGCATTTT. It is translated as CASSNPDRGRNQPQHF.

This rearrangement joins TRBV5-1 to TRBJ1-3; 8 bases fit TRBD1. Germline values: CDR1 SGHRS, CDR2 YFSETQ. The CDR3 has 16 amino acids. The V segment lost 4 bases and the J segment 0 bases; nucleotides outside the gene matches: 6. CDR3 nucleotides: TGCGCCAGCAGCACCGCAGGGGGCAGCTCTGGAAACACCATATATTTT. This translates into CASSTAGGSSGNTIYF. Supplemented by reference TRBV5-1 and TRBJ1-3, the full variable domain reads KAGVTQTPRYLIKTRGQQVTLSCSPISGHRSVSWYQQTPGQGLQFLFEYFSETQRNKGNFPGRFSGRQFSNSRSEMNVSTLELGDSALYLCASSTAGGSSGNTIYFGEGSWLTVV.

This rearrangement joins TRBV19 to TRBJ2-4; possible D gene TRBD1, 6 bases. Trimming took 5 bases from V and 0 from J, leaving 14 bases between them. Germline V gene data show CDR1 as LNHDA and CDR2 as SQIVND (reference sequence). The CDR3 runs to 16 residues. In DNA form, the CDR3 reads TGTGCCAGTAGTCCCGCCGAGGGGGTAGCCAAAAACATTCAGTACTTC. Its translation is CASSPAEGVAKNIQYF.

CDR3 in amino acids: CASMRGTTYTGELFF. CDR3 DNA sequence: TGTGCCAGTATGCGGGGGACGACCTACACCGGGGAGCTGTTTTTT. The rearrangement uses TRBV19 and TRBJ2-2, with 7 bases identical to TRBD2. Per germline, CDR1 LNHDA and CDR2 SQIVND (reference sequence). This CDR3 has 15 residues. The V and J ends lost 7 bases and 3 bases, in that order; junction bases with no gene match: 8.

The V call is TRBV6-2 or TRBV6-3, the J call TRBJ1-1, with D possibly matching TRBD1 (6 bases). Trimming removed 6 bases at V and 4 bases at J, with 18 bases between. This CDR3 spans 15 amino acids. Germline loops: CDR1 MNHEY, CDR2 SVGEGT. The CDR3 nucleotides are TGTGCCAGCAGCCAGCGGCTGGGGGCGACCACTGAAGCTTTCTTT. This codes for CASSQRLGATTEAFF.

The rearrangement joins TRBV7-6 to TRBJ2-7; D is unclear. Trimming left V 3 bases short and J 0 bases short, with 12 bases between. The V gene's germline CDR1 is SGHVS and CDR2 FNYEAQ. This CDR3 has 15 amino acids. The CDR3 reads CASSFAEANSYEQYF. CDR3 nucleotide sequence: TGTGCCAGCAGCTTCGCTGAAGCCAACTCCTACGAGCAGTACTTC.

The rearrangement uses TRBV19 and TRBJ2-1, with 8 positions matching TRBD2. The CDR3 totals 17 residues. Germline assignment: CDR1 LNHDA and CDR2 SQIVND (reference sequence). The junction had 15 bases not matched to a gene; V was cut back by 10 bases and J by 1 base. In DNA, the CDR3 is TGTGCCACTCGGAGGGCTAGCGGGCCTCATTCCTACAATGAGCAGTTCTTC. Translation gives CATRRASGPHSYNEQFF.

This clone has a single count. The rearrangement uses TRBV6-5 and TRBJ1-2; a possible D gene is TRBD1 (5 bases). V was cut by 7 bases and J by 5 bases, with 20 bases left in between. This CDR3 is built from 15 residues. CDR1 is MNHEY and CDR2 is SVGAGI in the germline V gene. The CDR3, as DNA: TGTGCCAGCACCACGGAAGGGGTGGGGGGGTATGGCTACACCTTC. Its translation is CASTTEGVGGYGYTF.

This clone was seen once. The chain recombines TRBV24-1 with TRBJ1-2, with a possible D match to TRBD1 (5 bases). The CDR3 length is 14 residues. The ends were cut back, 4 bases at V and 4 bases at J, with 12 bases in the middle. The germline V gene has CDR1 KGHDR and CDR2 SFDVKD. The CDR3 region is CATSDRQKTYGYTF. The CDR3 DNA follows: TGTGCCACCAGTGACCGACAGAAGACCTATGGCTACACCTTC.

The chain carries TRBV19 and TRBJ1-5, with unresolved D. The CDR3 is made up of 16 amino acids. V was clipped by 2 bases and J by 2 bases, with 13 bases between them. The V gene's germline CDR1 is LNHDA and CDR2 SQIVND (reference sequence). DNA of the CDR3: TGTGCCAGTAGTATACTACGAGCGGAGGGCAATCAGCCCCAGCATTTT. This translates into CASSILRAEGNQPQHF.